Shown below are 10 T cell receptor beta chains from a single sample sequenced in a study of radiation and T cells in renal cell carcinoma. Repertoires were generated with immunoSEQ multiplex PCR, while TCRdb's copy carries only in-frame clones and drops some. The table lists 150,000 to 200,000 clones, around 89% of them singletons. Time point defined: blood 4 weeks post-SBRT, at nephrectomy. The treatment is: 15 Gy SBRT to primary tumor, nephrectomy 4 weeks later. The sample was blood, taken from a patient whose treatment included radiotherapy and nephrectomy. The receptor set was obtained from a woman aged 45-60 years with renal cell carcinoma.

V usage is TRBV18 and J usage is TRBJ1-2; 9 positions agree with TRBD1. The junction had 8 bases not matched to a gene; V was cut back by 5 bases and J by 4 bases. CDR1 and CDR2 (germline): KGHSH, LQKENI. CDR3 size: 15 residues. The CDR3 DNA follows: TGTGCCAGCTCAACGGGGACAGGGTTGGTCTATGGCTACACCTTC. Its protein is CASSTGTGLVYGYTF.

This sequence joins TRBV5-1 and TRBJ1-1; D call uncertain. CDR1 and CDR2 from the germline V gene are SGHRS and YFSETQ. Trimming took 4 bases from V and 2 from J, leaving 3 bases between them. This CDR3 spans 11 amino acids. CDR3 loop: CASSLNTEAFF. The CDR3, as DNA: TGCGCCAGCAGCCTAAACACTGAAGCTTTCTTT.

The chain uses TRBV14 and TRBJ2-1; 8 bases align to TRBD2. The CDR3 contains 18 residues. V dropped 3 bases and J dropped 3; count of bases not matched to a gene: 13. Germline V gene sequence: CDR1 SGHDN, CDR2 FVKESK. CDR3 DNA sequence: TGTGCCAGCAGCCACCCAGCCATGTCGGGGGGGCTCTACAATGAGCAGTTCTTC. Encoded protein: CASSHPAMSGGLYNEQFF. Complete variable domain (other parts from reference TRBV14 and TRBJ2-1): EAGVTQFPSHSVIEKGQTVTLRCDPISGHDNLYWYRRVMGKEIKFLLHFVKESKQDESGMPNNRFLAERTGGTYSTLKVQPAELEDSGVYFCASSHPAMSGGLYNEQFFGPGTRLTVL.

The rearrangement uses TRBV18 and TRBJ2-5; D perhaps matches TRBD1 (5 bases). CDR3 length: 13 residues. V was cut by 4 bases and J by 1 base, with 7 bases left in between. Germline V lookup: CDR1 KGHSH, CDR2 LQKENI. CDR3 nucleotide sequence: TGTGCCAGCTCACTGACAGTCCAAGAGACCCAGTACTTC. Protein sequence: CASSLTVQETQYF.

The CDR3 here is CASSPRDSLQETQYF. In DNA, the CDR3 is TGTGCCAGCAGCCCGCGGGACAGCCTTCAAGAGACCCAGTACTTC. The V and J genes are TRBV4-2 and TRBJ2-5; a possible D gene is TRBD1 (7 bases). The CDR3 runs 15 residues. CDR1 and CDR2 from the germline V gene are LGHNA and YNFKEQ. Trimming left V 4 bases short and J 2 bases short, with 14 bases between.

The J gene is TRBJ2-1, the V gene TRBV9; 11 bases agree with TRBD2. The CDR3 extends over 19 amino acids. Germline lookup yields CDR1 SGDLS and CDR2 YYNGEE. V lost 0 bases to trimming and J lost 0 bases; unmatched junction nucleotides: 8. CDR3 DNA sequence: TGTGCCAGCAGCGTAGGACTAGCGGGGCACTCAAGCTCCTACAATGAGCAGTTCTTC. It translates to CASSVGLAGHSSSYNEQFF. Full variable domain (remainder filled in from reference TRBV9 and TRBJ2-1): DSGVTQTPKHLITATGQRVTLRCSPRSGDLSVYWYQQSLDQGLQFLIQYYNGEERAKGNILERFSAQQFPDLHSELNLSSLELGDSALYFCASSVGLAGHSSSYNEQFFGPGTRLTVL.

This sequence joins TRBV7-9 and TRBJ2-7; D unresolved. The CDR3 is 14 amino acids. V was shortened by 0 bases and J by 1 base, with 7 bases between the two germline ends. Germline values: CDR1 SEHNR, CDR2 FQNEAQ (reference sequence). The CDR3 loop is CASSLAVASYEQYF. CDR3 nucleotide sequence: TGTGCCAGCAGCTTAGCGGTAGCTTCCTACGAGCAGTACTTC.

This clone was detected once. Written as DNA, the CDR3 is TGCAGCGTTGAGGTCCAGGGAAACACCATATATTTT. It codes for CSVEVQGNTIYF. The V and J genes are TRBV29-1 and TRBJ1-3; D call uncertain. The CDR3 spans 12 residues. The V and J ends lost 3 bases and 4 bases respectively, with 7 bases between them. Germline assignment: CDR1 SQVTM and CDR2 ANQGSEA.

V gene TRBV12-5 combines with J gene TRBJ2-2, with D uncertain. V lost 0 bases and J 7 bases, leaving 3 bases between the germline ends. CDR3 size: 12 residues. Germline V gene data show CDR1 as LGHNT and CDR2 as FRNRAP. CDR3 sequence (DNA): TGTGCTAGTGGTTTGGTACTCGGGGAGCTGTTTTTT. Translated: CASGLVLGELFF.

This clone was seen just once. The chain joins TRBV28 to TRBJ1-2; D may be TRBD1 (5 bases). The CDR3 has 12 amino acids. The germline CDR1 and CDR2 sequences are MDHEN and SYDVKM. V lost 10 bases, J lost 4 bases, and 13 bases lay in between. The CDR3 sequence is CAILTVPYGYTF. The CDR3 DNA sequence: TGTGCCATCCTGACAGTTCCCTATGGCTACACCTTC.